This T cell receptor (beta chain) emerged from a study of blood T cell repertoires in COVID-19 (TCRdb year 2020). For context, the study as a whole: Collaborator samples came from the United States, Italy and Spain and covered acute and convalescent phases of COVID-19. Where available, HLA class I and class II types were taken from metadata supplied by the sample provider and were not determined by assay-based typing. Samples came from the ongoing ImmuneRACE study (first 160 participants) plus 1,254 subjects from 6 global collaborators. Subjects who had been exposed to COVID-19, were actively infected with it, or had recovered from it provided the deeply sampled blood TCRbeta repertoires that made up the dataset. The prospective study material was composed of cDNA or gDNA derived from T cells, B-cell-depleted T cells, or PBMCs. Nearly every sample came with metadata listing a de-identified subject ID, COVID-19 status, age in years and sex. The repertoires were released in a freely available public database meant as a resource for research on the immune response to SARS-CoV-2.

The immunoSEQ Assay, a bias-controlled multiplex PCR, was used to amplify TCRbeta CDR3 regions from genomic DNA. As for the authors' bioinformatics: The number of nucleated cells in each sample was estimated from the amplification of reference gene primers within the assay. To quantify the absolute abundance of each unique TCRbeta CDR3 rearrangement, sequence reads were collapsed and filtered. For each sample, productive Simpson clonality was calculated as the square root of Simpson's diversity index across productive rearrangements. Here the immuneACCESS table is served through TCRdb, limited to in-frame sequences with V and J called. Missing clones are a known gap in these copies; in checked studies unresolved V genes cover under half, and the rest lacks a known reason. V, J and clone size were drawn from that table, and D and trimming were deduced from the DNA. Counted in this sample were approximately 140,000 clones; around 90% of them appeared once. About 4% of the sample belongs to the ten largest clones.

Unmatched junction bases come to 1, with V trimmed by 3 bases and J by 1 base. The germline V gene (reference sequence) provides CDR1 SGHNT and CDR2 YYREEE. Including cysteine and phenylalanine, the CDR3 has 14 amino acids. Only the CDR3 DNA is retained, 42 bases long and in frame from the first base. Turning to this clone: The antigen it recognizes is unknown. No base qualities exist here, and no much larger clone lies one base off it.

The full study reports these points: The quantity of clinical and demographic metadata differed by source and by participant and was supplied without curation.

The collaborating institutions used their own protocols to collect whole blood in K2EDTA tubes. For TCRbeta analysis, collaborators shipped samples in one of three forms: frozen whole blood, isolated PBMCs, or DNA extracted from either of those sample types. The sample taken for sequencing was peripheral blood. The TCR comes from a woman aged 55-69 years with active or convalescent COVID-19. Recombination joined TRBV5-4 with TRBJ1-3, with 7 central nucleotides matching TRBD1. The CDR3 sequence is CASSSQGSGNTIYF. The nucleotide sequence reads TGTGCCAGCAGCTCACAGGGGTCTGGAAACACCATATATTTT.